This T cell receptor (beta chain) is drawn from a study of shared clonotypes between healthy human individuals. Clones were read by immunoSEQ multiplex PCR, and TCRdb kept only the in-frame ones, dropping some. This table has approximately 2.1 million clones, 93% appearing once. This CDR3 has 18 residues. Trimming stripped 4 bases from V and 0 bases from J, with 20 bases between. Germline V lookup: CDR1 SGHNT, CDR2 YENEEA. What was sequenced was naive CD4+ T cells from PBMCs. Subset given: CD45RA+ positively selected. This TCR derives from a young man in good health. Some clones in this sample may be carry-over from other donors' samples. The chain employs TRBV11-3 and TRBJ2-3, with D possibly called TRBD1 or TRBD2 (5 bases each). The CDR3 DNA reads TGTGCCAGCAGCTCGTCACGACTTGAGGGACCTAGCACAGATACGCAGTATTTT. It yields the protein CASSSSRLEGPSTDTQYF.